This TCR beta chain was captured in a study of cytomegalovirus exposure and HLA in healthy donors. Study-wide results and limits: V- and J-gene trimming of TCR beta was linked (in a later analysis) to a missense DCLRE1C variant. The authors reported that TCR beta sequences could predict HLA-A and HLA-B alleles. These predictions were accurate for most subjects in the first cohort. Cytomegalovirus status was reportedly diagnosed by the classifier with high specificity and sensitivity. An analysis was carried out at a later point. It showed that HLA-associated TCR beta chains were more clonally expanded than equally common non-associated chains.

Amplification used 60 Vbeta primers and 13 Jbeta primers. Profiled with immunoSEQ multiplex PCR; TCRdb holds only in-frame clones, not every one. Among about 200,000 clones, 75% to 85% were seen once, and the ten largest hold over 1.1%. V trimming: 1 base; J trimming: 6 bases; junction bases outside the gene matches: 0. The CDR3 has 13 amino acids. Per the germline V gene, CDR1 is SGHTA and CDR2 is FQGTGA. Regarding this clone: Antigen unknown.

The TCR was taken from a girl between 10 and 17 years old in good health and CMV-seronegative. Sequencing used PBMCs. The V call is TRBV7-3, the J call TRBJ2-1, with 7 bases identical to TRBD2. Here the CDR3 reads CASSLRTSNEQFF. In DNA, the CDR3 is TGTGCCAGCAGCTTAAGGACTAGCAATGAGCAGTTCTTC.